Presented here are 9 T cell receptor beta chains from one specimen sequenced in a study of metastatic and nonmetastatic thyroid tumors. TCRdb reprocessed the PCR reads via MiXCR. The table includes about 41,000 clones, approximately 24% detected once. Patients had received no treatment of any kind before thyroid surgery. The sequenced material came from tumor tissue. All receptors derive from a female donor with papillary thyroid cancer or a benign thyroid nodule (not recorded which). Some clones in this sample may be carry-over from other donors' samples.

V and J are TRBV15 and TRBJ2-3; D possibly uses TRBD1 or TRBD2 (5 bases each). Trimming shortened V by 0 bases and J by 4 bases, and 14 bases separated the two germline ends. CDR1 and CDR2 from the germline V gene are LNHNV and YYDKDF (reference sequence). The CDR3 runs 16 residues. The CDR3 here is CATSRDAREFPDTQYF. For the CDR3, the DNA is TGTGCCACCAGCAGAGATGCCAGGGAGTTCCCAGATACGCAGTATTTT.

About this clone itself: Germline and junction disagree at one end, which may indicate a read error. V and J are TRBV6-1 and TRBJ2-7; 7 bases are a match to TRBD1. The germline V gene encodes CDR1 MNHNS and CDR2 SASEGT. CDR3 length equals 14 residues. The CDR3 loop is CSSRDSDISYEQSF. The CDR3 DNA reads TGTTCCAGCAGGGACAGCGACATCTCCTACGAGCAGTCCTTC.

The sample holds many counts of this clone. Other DNA sequences from this sample encode an identical CDR3 as well. The V call is TRBV15, the J call TRBJ2-3; 9 nucleotides agree with TRBD1. The V and J ends lost 1 base and 1 base, in that order; junction bases with no gene match: 0. Germline V lookup: CDR1 LNHNV, CDR2 YYDKDF (reference sequence). CDR3 length: 15 residues. DNA for the CDR3: TGTGCCACCAGCAGAGGGACAGGGGGCACAGATACGCAGTATTTT. Translation gives CATSRGTGGTDTQYF.

The chain links TRBV6-2 or TRBV6-3 to TRBJ1-2; D is unresolved. V was pared by 6 bases and J by 1 base, with 3 bases between. Germline CDR1 and CDR2: MNHEY and SVGEGT. The CDR3 is made up of 11 amino acids. CDR3 nucleotide sequence: TGTGCCAGCAGACTTAACTATGGCTACACCTTC. It is translated as CASRLNYGYTF.

A note on this clone: A read error may account for a junction end that differs from germline. The chain recombines TRBV12-3 or TRBV12-4 with TRBJ2-3; 9 positions agree with TRBD2. The CDR3 loop spans 15 amino acids. The CDR3 region is CASSFETSGTYTQYF. In DNA, the CDR3 is TGTGCCAGCAGTTTTGAGACTAGCGGCACATATACGCAGTATTTT.

This clone has a count of ten or more. V is TRBV12-3 or TRBV12-4 and J is TRBJ2-3; D may be TRBD1 (6 bases). This CDR3 is 16 amino acids long. V lost 5 bases and J lost 0, with 15 bases in between. DNA for the CDR3: TGTGCCAGCAGTAACACAGGGCTCAGTAGCACAGATACGCAGTATTTT. Its translation is CASSNTGLSSTDTQYF.

There are many counts of this clone. The chain employs TRBV20-1 and TRBJ1-3; the D is unclear. The CDR3 is made up of 12 amino acids. In germline, CDR1 is DFQATT, CDR2 SNEGSKA (reference sequence). With 7 bases removed from V and 4 bases from J, the gap between germline ends came to 11 bases. CDR3 in DNA: TGCAGTGTAAAGGGTTGGGGAAACACCATATATTTT. Translated, it gives CSVKGWGNTIYF.

This clone has just a few counts. CDR3 sequence (DNA): TGCAGCGTTTGGGCACTCCAAGAGACCCAGTACTTC. The encoded protein is CSVWALQETQYF. V usage is TRBV29-1 and J usage is TRBJ2-5, with D uncertain. The CDR3 has 12 residues. V shed 5 bases and J shed 1 base, with 8 bases lying between them. CDR1 SQVTM and CDR2 ANQGSEA come from the germline V gene.

In its sample, this clone was seen a few times. This sequence joins TRBV20-1 and TRBJ1-2, with D possibly being TRBD1 (6 bases). This CDR3 region has 14 residues. V shed 0 bases and J shed 2 bases, with 10 bases lying between them. CDR1 is DFQATT and CDR2 is SNEGSKA in the germline V gene (reference sequence). This CDR3 reads CSARDWGGNYGYTF. Here the CDR3 DNA reads TGCAGTGCTAGAGATTGGGGGGGCAACTATGGCTACACCTTC.